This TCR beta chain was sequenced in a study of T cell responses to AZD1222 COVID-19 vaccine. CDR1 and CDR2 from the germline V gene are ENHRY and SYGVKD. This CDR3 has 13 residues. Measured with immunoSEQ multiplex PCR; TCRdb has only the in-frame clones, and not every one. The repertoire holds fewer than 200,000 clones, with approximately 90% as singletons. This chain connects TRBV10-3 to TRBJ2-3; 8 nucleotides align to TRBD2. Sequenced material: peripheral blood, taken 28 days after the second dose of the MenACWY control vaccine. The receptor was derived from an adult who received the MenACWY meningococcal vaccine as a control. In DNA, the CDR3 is TGTGCAGTCCGAGCGGGAGCAACAGATACGCAGTATTTT. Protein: CAVRAGATDTQYF.